This TCR beta chain was documented in a study of shared clonotypes between healthy human individuals. Study-level points and caveats: The naive CD4 repertoires of a few donors were compared, and 5% to 6.5% of clonotypes were shared.

Germline assignment: CDR1 LNHDA and CDR2 SQIVND (reference sequence). The CDR3 loop spans 15 amino acids. The J segment lost 0 bases and the V segment lost 5 bases, leaving 3 bases of the junction unmatched. Data came from immunoSEQ multiplex PCR; TCRdb stores just in-frame clones and leaves some out. The sample consists of millions of clones, just over 90% of them appearing once. In this sample, this clone turned up a few times. Antigen: not known. The receptor comes from a young man in good health. Source material: naive CD4+ T cells sorted from blood. Specified subset: CD45RA+ positively selected. This chain joins TRBV19 and TRBJ1-5; TRBD1 matches 8 bases. DNA for the CDR3: TGTGCCAGTAGTGACAGGGGAAATAGCAATCAGCCCCAGCATTTT. This encodes CASSDRGNSNQPQHF. Using reference TRBV19 and TRBJ1-5 for the parts outside the CDR3, the full variable domain is DGGITQSPKYLFRKEGQNVTLSCEQNLNHDAMYWYRQDPGQGLRLIYYSQIVNDFQKGDIAEGYSVSREKKESFPLTVTSAQKNPTAFYLCASSDRGNSNQPQHFGDGTRLSIL.